The next 27 T cell receptor beta chains were all read from a single sample in a study of cytomegalovirus exposure and HLA in healthy donors. The PCR made use of 60 Vbeta and 13 Jbeta primers. This table comes from immunoSEQ multiplex PCR, and its TCRdb copy is limited to in-frame clones, with some not included. The sample lists about 110,000 clones, approximately 83% occurring once. Sequences were obtained from PBMCs. The receptors were gathered from a man between 40 and 49 years old in good health and CMV-seronegative.

In nucleotides, the CDR3 is TGTGCCAGCAGTCGACAGGCAAGGGGTAATGAAAAACTGTTTTTT. This codes for CASSRQARGNEKLFF. V usage is TRBV2 and J usage is TRBJ1-4, with D maybe TRBD1 (6 bases). Germline assignment: CDR1 SNHLY and CDR2 FYNNEI. The CDR3 covers 15 residues. V lost 5 bases to trimming and J lost 4 bases, with 14 bases between them.

This clone was seen just once. The V call is TRBV28, the J call TRBJ1-2, with TRBD1 matching over 7 bases. The V gene's germline CDR1 is MDHEN and CDR2 SYDVKM. The CDR3 is made up of 15 amino acids. The junction had 11 bases not matched to a gene; V was cut back by 10 bases and J by 0 bases. CDR3 amino acids: CATLGLGQANYGYTF. CDR3 DNA: TGTGCCACCCTAGGGTTAGGACAGGCTAACTATGGCTACACCTTC.

V gene TRBV28 combines with J gene TRBJ1-5, with D unresolved. This CDR3 spans 12 amino acids. The germline gives CDR1 MDHEN, CDR2 SYDVKM. V lost 8 bases and J lost 7, with 12 bases in between. CDR3: CASGWGDQPQHF. In DNA form, the CDR3 reads TGTGCCAGCGGATGGGGAGACCAGCCCCAGCATTTT.

The rearrangement links TRBV19 to TRBJ2-3; tentatively, D is TRBD2 (5 bases). Trimming shortened V by 6 bases and J by 0 bases, and 10 bases separated the two germline ends. Per germline, CDR1 LNHDA and CDR2 SQIVND (reference sequence). The CDR3 has 14 amino acids. CDR3 loop: CASRSAVSTDTQYF. CDR3 in DNA: TGTGCCAGTAGATCAGCGGTGAGCACAGATACGCAGTATTTT.

The chain combines TRBV5-1 with TRBJ2-7, with TRBD1 matching 8 bases. Germline lookup yields CDR1 SGHRS and CDR2 YFSETQ. The CDR3 is 15 amino acids. The V gene end was trimmed by 0 bases and the J gene end by 5 bases; junction bases not matched to a gene: 7. CDR3 sequence reads: CASSLGGQVMNEQYF. The DNA of the CDR3 is TGCGCCAGCAGCTTGGGGGGACAGGTTATGAACGAGCAGTACTTC.

The chain is built from TRBV29-1 and TRBJ2-7, with 8 bases fitting TRBD1. The CDR3 sequence is 12 residues long. V was clipped by 3 bases and J by 4 bases; unmatched bases: 2. Germline V gene data show CDR1 as SQVTM and CDR2 as ANQGSEA. DNA for the CDR3: TGCAGCGTTGATGGACAGGGATACGAGCAGTACTTC. The encoded protein is CSVDGQGYEQYF.

This chain connects TRBV6-4 to TRBJ2-1, with D possibly matching TRBD2 (5 bases). This CDR3 has 15 residues. From germline, CDR1 is MRHNA and CDR2 SNTAGT. Trimming stripped 4 bases from V and 5 bases from J, with 15 bases between. The CDR3 sequence is CASSVVGAGHNEQFF. CDR3 nucleotides: TGTGCCAGCAGTGTGGTGGGTGCGGGTCACAATGAGCAGTTCTTC.

V usage is TRBV9 and J usage is TRBJ1-6; tentatively, D is TRBD1 (5 bases). Germline V gene data show CDR1 as SGDLS and CDR2 as YYNGEE. Trimming took 0 bases from V and 11 from J, leaving 12 bases between them. The CDR3 extends over 14 amino acids. The CDR3 sequence is CASSVEDNRPPLHF. CDR3 DNA sequence: TGTGCCAGCAGCGTAGAGGACAATCGGCCACCCCTCCACTTT.

The V gene is TRBV7-3, the J gene TRBJ1-1; 8 nucleotides match TRBD1. Germline-derived CDR1 and CDR2 are SGHTA and FQGTGA. Trimming cost V 5 bases and J 6 bases; bases outside gene matches: 5. This CDR3 spans 13 amino acids. CDR3 amino acids: CASSRTGFAEAFF. The CDR3 DNA follows: TGTGCCAGCAGCCGGACAGGGTTCGCTGAAGCTTTCTTT.

The chain carries TRBV5-6 and TRBJ1-4, with TRBD1 matching 8 bases. CDR1 is SGHDT, CDR2 YYEEEE, per germline. The V and J ends lost 0 bases and 7 bases, in that order; junction bases with no gene match: 5. CDR3 length: 15 residues. CDR3 in amino acids: CASSLAGQGGEKLFF. In nucleotides, the CDR3 is TGTGCCAGCAGCTTGGCCGGACAGGGTGGTGAAAAACTGTTTTTT. The whole variable domain, filled in from reference TRBV5-6 and TRBJ1-4, reads DAGVTQSPTHLIKTRGQQVTLRCSPKSGHDTVSWYQQALGQGPQFIFQYYEEEERQRGNFPDRFSGHQFPNYSSELNVNALLLGDSALYLCASSLAGQGGEKLFFGSGTQLSVL.

The J gene is TRBJ1-1, the V gene TRBV2, with 7 bases lining up with TRBD1. V shed 5 bases and J 5 bases; nucleotides not matched to a gene: 8. CDR1 SNHLY and CDR2 FYNNEI come from the germline V gene. The CDR3 has 14 amino acids. This CDR3 is CASSRQGRETEAFF. The CDR3 DNA sequence: TGTGCCAGCAGTCGACAGGGACGGGAGACTGAAGCTTTCTTT.

The chain links TRBV6-5 to TRBJ1-1; D possibly corresponds to TRBD1 (5 bases). This CDR3 contains 14 residues. Trimming took 6 bases from V and 2 from J, leaving 13 bases between them. Germline loops: CDR1 MNHEY, CDR2 SVGAGI. DNA for the CDR3: TGTGCCAGCAGCCGACAGCCGGAAAACACTGAAGCTTTCTTT. Protein: CASSRQPENTEAFF.

V gene TRBV10-3 combines with J gene TRBJ2-7; weak D call: TRBD1 (5 bases). This CDR3 is built from 17 residues. From germline, CDR1 is ENHRY and CDR2 SYGVKD. V shed 6 bases and J shed 0 bases, with 21 bases lying between them. CDR3 residues: CAIRDPIARQSSYEQYF. The CDR3 nucleotides are TGTGCCATCAGGGATCCCATTGCTCGACAGAGCTCCTACGAGCAGTACTTC.

Here the CDR3 reads CASSKIVQETQYF. The CDR3 DNA follows: TGTGCCAGCTCAAAGATAGTTCAAGAGACCCAGTACTTC. The rearrangement links TRBV18 to TRBJ2-5; D unclear. Trimming took off 5 bases at V and 2 bases at J, with 9 bases between the two ends. The CDR3 length is 13 residues. Per germline, CDR1 KGHSH and CDR2 LQKENI.

This chain uses TRBV10-2 with TRBJ2-7; TRBD1 matches 9 bases. The CDR3 has 14 residues. Losses at the gene ends were 11 bases for V and 5 bases for J; bases not matched to a gene: 13. Germline-derived CDR1 and CDR2 are WSHSY and SAAADI. CDR3 sequence (DNA): TGCGCCGTCCTGCCCGGGACAGGGATACACGAGCAGTACTTC. Its translation: CAVLPGTGIHEQYF.

The rearrangement links TRBV5-1 to TRBJ2-1, with 10 bases matching TRBD1. J lost 6 bases, V lost 0 bases, and 6 bases had no gene match. CDR1 and CDR2 (germline): SGHRS, YFSETQ. The length of the CDR3 is 16 residues. The CDR3 protein is CASSLGTGGIGNEQFF. Here the CDR3 DNA reads TGCGCCAGCAGCTTGGGGACAGGGGGGATTGGCAATGAGCAGTTCTTC.

The V gene is TRBV30, the J gene TRBJ1-6; the match to TRBD1 covers 7 bases. Germline lookup yields CDR1 GTSNPN and CDR2 SVGIG (reference sequence). With V trimmed by 1 base and J by 3 bases, 6 bases remained unmatched. This CDR3 contains 16 residues. The CDR3 is CAWSALGQIYNSPLHF. DNA for the CDR3: TGTGCCTGGAGTGCCTTGGGACAGATCTATAATTCACCCCTCCACTTT.

The gene calls are TRBV7-2 and TRBJ1-1; D unclear. Trimming cost V 0 bases and J 4 bases, with 6 bases left between them. CDR1 and CDR2 from the germline V gene are SGHTA and FQGNSA. The CDR3 totals 13 residues. This CDR3 reads CASSLAHSTEAFF. CDR3 in DNA: TGTGCCAGCAGCTTAGCACACAGCACTGAAGCTTTCTTT.

This clone was seen only once. This sequence joins TRBV5-4 and TRBJ1-1; D possibly corresponds to TRBD1 (5 bases). The V and J ends lost 7 bases and 3 bases respectively, with 16 bases between them. Germline V CDR1 and CDR2: SGHNT, YYREEE (reference sequence). The CDR3 is made up of 14 amino acids. The CDR3 DNA reads as TGTGCCAGCTTCCGGGCTCGGGGGGACACTGAAGCTTTCTTT. Its protein product is CASFRARGDTEAFF. Full variable domain (remainder filled in from reference TRBV5-4 and TRBJ1-1): ETGVTQSPTHLIKTRGQQVTLRCSSQSGHNTVSWYQQALGQGPQFIFQYYREEENGRGNFPPRFSGLQFPNYSSELNVNALELDDSALYLCASFRARGDTEAFFGQGTRLTVV.

The table lists this clone with a count of one. The chain couples TRBV19 to TRBJ1-6; D is unresolved. This CDR3 spans 14 amino acids. V lost 4 bases, J lost 11 bases, and 15 bases lay in between. Germline V gene data show CDR1 as LNHDA and CDR2 as SQIVND (reference sequence). The CDR3 DNA reads TGTGCCAGTAGTACCGCGGGCCCCGGGACACCCCTCCACTTT. This gives the protein CASSTAGPGTPLHF.

V gene TRBV15 combines with J gene TRBJ1-5; D is possibly TRBD1 (6 bases). The germline CDR1 and CDR2 sequences are LNHNV and YYDKDF (reference sequence). The CDR3 consists of 14 residues. The V end lost 2 bases, the J end lost 7 bases, and 12 bases lay between the germline ends. The CDR3 here is CATSRLTGIQPQHF. The CDR3 nucleotides read TGTGCCACCAGCAGACTTACAGGGATCCAGCCCCAGCATTTT.

This clone was observed once. V usage is TRBV11-1 and J usage is TRBJ2-4; D unclear. Germline loops: CDR1 SGHAT, CDR2 FQDESV (reference sequence). The CDR3 length is 15 residues. V gave up 2 bases and J gave up 0 bases, with 8 bases separating them. CDR3 sequence reads: CASSLRAGAKNIQYF. CDR3 coding DNA: TGTGCCAGCAGCTTACGAGCAGGAGCCAAAAACATTCAGTACTTC.

The chain joins TRBV28 to TRBJ2-6; TRBD1 is a possible D gene (6 bases). V lost 11 bases to trimming and J lost 0 bases, with 11 bases between them. This CDR3 contains 14 residues. Germline values: CDR1 MDHEN, CDR2 SYDVKM. The CDR3 DNA follows: TGTGCCTCTGGACAGCACTCTGGGGCCAACGTCCTGACTTTC. This translates into CASGQHSGANVLTF.

The chain uses TRBV2 and TRBJ1-3; TRBD1 aligns across 9 bases. V was pared by 6 bases and J by 0 bases, with 3 bases of the junction left unmatched. The CDR3 sequence is 15 residues long. Germline values: CDR1 SNHLY, CDR2 FYNNEI. The CDR3 nucleotides read TGTGCCAGCAGGGGACAGGGCAACTCTGGAAACACCATATATTTT. Protein: CASRGQGNSGNTIYF.

The chain is built from TRBV4-3 and TRBJ1-1; D not resolved. The germline V and J ends were trimmed by 0 bases and 8 bases, with 10 bases remaining between them. Germline values: CDR1 LGHNA, CDR2 YSLEER. CDR3 size: 13 residues. CDR3 DNA: TGCGCCAGCAGCCAAGATAGCCAAATGGAAGCTTTCTTT. The encoded protein is CASSQDSQMEAFF.

V is TRBV6-5 and J is TRBJ1-5, with D perhaps matching TRBD1 (6 bases). The length of the CDR3 is 13 residues. V was cut by 6 bases and J by 5 bases, with 11 bases left in between. Germline CDR1 and CDR2: MNHEY and SVGAGI. The CDR3 sequence is CASSRGTDQPQHF. The DNA for the CDR3 is TGTGCCAGCAGCAGGGGAACAGATCAGCCCCAGCATTTT.

The V call is TRBV7-2, the J call TRBJ1-4; a weak D match, TRBD1 (6 bases). CDR3 length equals 13 residues. Trimming pared 5 bases from V and 6 bases from J, leaving 10 bases between. Germline V CDR1 and CDR2: SGHTA, FQGNSA. The CDR3 bases are TGTGCCAGCAGCCAGGGGACATATGAAAAACTGTTTTTT. It encodes CASSQGTYEKLFF. The full variable domain, its missing parts supplied by reference TRBV7-2 and TRBJ1-4, is GAGVSQSPSNKVTEKGKDVELRCDPISGHTALYWYRQSLGQGLEFLIYFQGNSAPDKSGLPSDRFSAERTGGSVSTLTIQRTQQEDSAVYLCASSQGTYEKLFFGSGTQLSVL.